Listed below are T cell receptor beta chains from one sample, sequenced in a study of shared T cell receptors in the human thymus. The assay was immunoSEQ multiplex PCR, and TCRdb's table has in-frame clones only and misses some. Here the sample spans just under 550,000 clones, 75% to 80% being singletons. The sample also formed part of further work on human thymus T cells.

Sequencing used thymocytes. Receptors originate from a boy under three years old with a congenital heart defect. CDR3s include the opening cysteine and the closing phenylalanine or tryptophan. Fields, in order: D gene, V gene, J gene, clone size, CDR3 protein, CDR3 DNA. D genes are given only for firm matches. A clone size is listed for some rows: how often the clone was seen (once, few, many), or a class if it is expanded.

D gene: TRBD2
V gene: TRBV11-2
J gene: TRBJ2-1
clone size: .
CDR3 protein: CASSSGLAANSYNEQFF
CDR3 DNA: TGTGCCAGCAGCTCCGGACTAGCGGCCAACTCCTACAATGAGCAGTTCTTC

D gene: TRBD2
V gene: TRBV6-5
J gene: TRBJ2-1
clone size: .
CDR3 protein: CASSSPRGGDNEQFF
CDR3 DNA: TGTGCCAGCAGTTCCCCCCGGGGGGGAGACAATGAGCAGTTCTTC

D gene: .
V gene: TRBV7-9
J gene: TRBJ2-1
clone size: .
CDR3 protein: CASSLRTALGEQFF
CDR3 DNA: TGTGCCAGCAGCCTTAGGACTGCCCTCGGGGAGCAGTTCTTC

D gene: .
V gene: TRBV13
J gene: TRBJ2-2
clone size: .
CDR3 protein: CASSLGWLGQRAGELFF
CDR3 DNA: TGTGCCAGCAGCTTAGGGTGGCTAGGACAGAGGGCCGGGGAGCTGTTTTTT

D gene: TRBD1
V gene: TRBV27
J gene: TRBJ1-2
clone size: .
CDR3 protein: CASSFSTGYRYGYTF
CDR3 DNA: TGTGCCAGCAGTTTCTCGACAGGGTACCGCTATGGCTACACCTTC

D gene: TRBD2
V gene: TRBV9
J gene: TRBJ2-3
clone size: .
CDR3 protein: CASSVEVSGSADTQYF
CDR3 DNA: TGTGCCAGCAGCGTAGAGGTTAGCGGGAGCGCAGATACGCAGTATTTT

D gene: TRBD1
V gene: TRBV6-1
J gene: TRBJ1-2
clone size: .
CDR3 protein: CASSYVRDRDYGYTF
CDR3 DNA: TGTGCCAGCAGCTACGTGCGGGACAGGGACTATGGCTACACCTTC

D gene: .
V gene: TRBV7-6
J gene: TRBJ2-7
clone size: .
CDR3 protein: CASSRWGHIFYGRQYF
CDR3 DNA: TGTGCCAGCAGCCGATGGGGACATATCTTCTATGGCAGGCAGTACTTC

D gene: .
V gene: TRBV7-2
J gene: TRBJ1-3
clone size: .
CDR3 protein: CASSCRGPGNTIYF
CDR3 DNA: TGTGCCAGCAGCTGCCGCGGCCCTGGAAACACCATATATTTT

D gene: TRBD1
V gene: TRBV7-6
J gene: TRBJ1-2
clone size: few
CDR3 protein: CASSSWTGHPYSYGYTF
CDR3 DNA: TGTGCCAGCAGCTCCTGGACAGGCCACCCCTATTCCTATGGCTACACCTTC

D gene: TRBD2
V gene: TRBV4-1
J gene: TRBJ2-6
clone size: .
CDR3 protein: CASSHGTSGWGANVLTF
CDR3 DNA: TGCGCCAGCAGCCACGGGACTAGCGGGTGGGGGGCCAACGTCCTGACTTTC

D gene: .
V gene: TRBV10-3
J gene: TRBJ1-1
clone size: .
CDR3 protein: CAIGQLNTEAFF
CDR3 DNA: TGTGCCATCGGGCAGTTGAACACTGAAGCTTTCTTT

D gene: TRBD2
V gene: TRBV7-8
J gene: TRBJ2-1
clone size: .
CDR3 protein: CASSLARTSGSGSYNEQFF
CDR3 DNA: TGTGCCAGCAGCTTAGCCCGGACTAGCGGGAGTGGGTCCTACAATGAGCAGTTCTTC

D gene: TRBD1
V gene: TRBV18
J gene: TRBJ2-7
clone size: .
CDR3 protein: CASSPPGQPYEQYF
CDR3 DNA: TGTGCCAGCTCACCACCGGGACAGCCCTACGAGCAGTACTTC

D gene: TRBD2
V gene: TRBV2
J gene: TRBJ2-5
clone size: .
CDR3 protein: CASSEIGTSRPGTQYF
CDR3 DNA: TGTGCCAGCAGTGAAATAGGGACTAGCAGGCCCGGGACCCAGTACTTC

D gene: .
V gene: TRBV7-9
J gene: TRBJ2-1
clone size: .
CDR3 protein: CASSPNPSGYNEQFF
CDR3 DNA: TGTGCCAGCAGCCCCAACCCCAGCGGATACAATGAGCAGTTCTTC

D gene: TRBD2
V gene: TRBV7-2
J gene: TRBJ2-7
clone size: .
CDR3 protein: CASSSSSGREYEQYF
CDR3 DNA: TGTGCCAGCAGTTCGTCCAGCGGGAGGGAATACGAGCAGTACTTC

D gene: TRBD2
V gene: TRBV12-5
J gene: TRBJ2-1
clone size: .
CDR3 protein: CARREGYNEQFF
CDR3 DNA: TGTGCCAGGCGGGAGGGGTACAATGAGCAGTTCTTC

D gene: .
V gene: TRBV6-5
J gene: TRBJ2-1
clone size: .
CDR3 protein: CASSYGGPMGNEQFF
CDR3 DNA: TGTGCCAGCAGTTACGGAGGCCCTATGGGCAATGAGCAGTTCTTC

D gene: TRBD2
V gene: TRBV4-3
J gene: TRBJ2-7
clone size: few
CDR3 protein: CASSRHSGGYEQYF
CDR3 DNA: TGCGCCAGCAGCCGTCACTCGGGGGGGTACGAGCAGTACTTC

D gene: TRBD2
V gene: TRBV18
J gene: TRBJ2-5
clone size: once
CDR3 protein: CASSPGLTGETQYF
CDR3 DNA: TGTGCCAGCTCACCGGGACTAACCGGGGAGACCCAGTACTTC

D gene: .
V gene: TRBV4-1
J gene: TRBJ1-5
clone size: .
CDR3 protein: CASSRREGQPQHF
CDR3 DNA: TGCGCCAGCAGCAGGAGGGAGGGTCAGCCCCAGCATTTT

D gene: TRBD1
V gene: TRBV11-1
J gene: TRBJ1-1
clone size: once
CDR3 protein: CASSSTDRGLKSTEAFF
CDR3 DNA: TGTGCCAGCAGCTCCACGGACAGGGGCCTGAAGAGCACTGAAGCTTTCTTT

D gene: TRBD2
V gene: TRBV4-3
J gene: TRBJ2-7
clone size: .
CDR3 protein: CASSHGLAGESYEQYF
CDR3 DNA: TGCGCCAGCAGCCATGGACTAGCGGGAGAATCCTACGAGCAGTACTTC

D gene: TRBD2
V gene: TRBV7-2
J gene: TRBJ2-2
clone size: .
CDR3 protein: CASSPNPGGPDTGELFF
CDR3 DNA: TGTGCCAGCAGCCCCAATCCGGGAGGGCCAGACACCGGGGAGCTGTTTTTT

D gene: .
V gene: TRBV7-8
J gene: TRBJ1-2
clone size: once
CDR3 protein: CASSLAPTGLDYTF
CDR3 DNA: TGTGCCAGCAGCTTAGCCCCGACAGGACTCGACTACACCTTC

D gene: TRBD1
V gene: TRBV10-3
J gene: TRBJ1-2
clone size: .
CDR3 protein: CAIRDRGSDGYTF
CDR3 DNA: TGTGCCATCAGGGACAGGGGAAGTGATGGCTACACCTTC